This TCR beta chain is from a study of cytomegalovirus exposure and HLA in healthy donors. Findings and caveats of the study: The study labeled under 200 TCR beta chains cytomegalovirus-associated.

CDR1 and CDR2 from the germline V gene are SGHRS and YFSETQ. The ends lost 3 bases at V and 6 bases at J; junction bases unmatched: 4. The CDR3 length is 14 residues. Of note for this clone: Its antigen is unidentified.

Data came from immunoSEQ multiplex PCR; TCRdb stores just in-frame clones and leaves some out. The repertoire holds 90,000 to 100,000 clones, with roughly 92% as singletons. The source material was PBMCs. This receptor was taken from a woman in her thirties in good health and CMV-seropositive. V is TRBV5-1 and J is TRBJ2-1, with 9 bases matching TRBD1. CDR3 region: CASSWGTGFNEQFF. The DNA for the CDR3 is TGCGCCAGCAGCTGGGGGACAGGGTTCAATGAGCAGTTCTTC.